This T cell receptor beta chain comes out of a study of early T cells in non-severe SARS-CoV-2 infection. With 6 bases clipped from V and 5 bases from J, the junction kept 7 bases outside the gene matches. CDR3 length: 14 residues. The V gene's germline CDR1 is MNHEY and CDR2 SVGEGT. TCRdb re-derived calls from the 5' RACE reads in MiXCR, one entry per CDR3 protein. The sample lists roughly 32,000 distinct CDR3 sequences, 6.6% seen once, with over 35% in the top ten. The genes are TRBV6-2 or TRBV6-3 and TRBJ2-7; 10 nucleotides match TRBD2. The TCR comes from an adult who was a healthcare worker with PCR-confirmed SARS-CoV-2 infection or an uninfected control (not recorded which). Sequenced sample: whole blood. CDR3: CASRPAGGPHEQYF. As DNA, the CDR3 is TGTGCCAGCAGGCCAGCGGGGGGGCCCCACGAGCAGTACTTC.